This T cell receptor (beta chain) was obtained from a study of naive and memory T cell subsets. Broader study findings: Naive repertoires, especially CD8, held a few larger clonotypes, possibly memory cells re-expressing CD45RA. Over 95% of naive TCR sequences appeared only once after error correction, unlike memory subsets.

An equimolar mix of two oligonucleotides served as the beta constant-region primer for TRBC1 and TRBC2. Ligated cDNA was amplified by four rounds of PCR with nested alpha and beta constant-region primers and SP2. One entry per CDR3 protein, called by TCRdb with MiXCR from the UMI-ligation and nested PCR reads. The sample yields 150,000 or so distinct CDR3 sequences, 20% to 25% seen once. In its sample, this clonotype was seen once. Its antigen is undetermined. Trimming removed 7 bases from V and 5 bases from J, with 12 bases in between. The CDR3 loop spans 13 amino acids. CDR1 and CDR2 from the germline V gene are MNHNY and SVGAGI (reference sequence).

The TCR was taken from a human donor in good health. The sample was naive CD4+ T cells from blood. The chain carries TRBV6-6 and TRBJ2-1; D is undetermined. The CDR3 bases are TGTGCCAGCACCAAGGACCTTAACAATGAGCAGTTCTTC. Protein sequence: CASTKDLNNEQFF.